This TCR beta chain was identified during a study of CD8+ T cells in alopecia areata. Stated treatment: oral pan-JAK inhibitor, 5-10 mg twice daily. RNA was extracted and reverse transcribed into cDNA as the sequencing template. Sequenced by immunoSEQ multiplex PCR; TCRdb stores in-frame clones only, minus some. The table records 200,000 to 250,000 clones, approximately 72% of them present only once. In the case of this clone: Its antigen is not identified.

Germline-derived CDR1 and CDR2 are MGHDK and SYGVNS. With 6 bases removed from V and 1 base from J, the gap between germline ends came to 6 bases. The CDR3 covers 12 residues. Findings of the study overall: Tofacitinib significantly reduced both scalp clonality and expanded CD8+ clones among the top 100. Patients shared TCRs less clearly than mice did, possibly owing to HLA. Having just one nonresponder leaves the connection between baseline CD8+ expansion and response unresolved.

The chain joins TRBV25-1 to TRBJ1-2; perhaps TRBD1 as D (6 bases). This material consisted of CD4+ T cells sorted from blood, taken around week 44, from a patient treated with tofacitinib. This clonotype was sampled from a human donor with alopecia areata. DNA for the CDR3: TGTGCCAGCAGGGACAGTAACTATGGCTACACCTTC. Protein: CASRDSNYGYTF.